Listed below are T cell receptor beta chains from one sample, sequenced in a study of shared clonotypes between healthy human individuals. Assay: immunoSEQ multiplex PCR; the TCRdb copy retains only in-frame clones and omits some. The sample includes some 2.1 million clones, about 95% seen only once; the top ten take 1% to 1.3%. The material sequenced was naive CD8+ T cells sorted from blood. The receptor set was obtained from a man between 18 and 29 years old in good health. Each CDR3 is given with its conserved first and last residue. A D gene is named only where the DNA matches it firmly. Clone size is not always given. Where it is, it says once, few, many or a class for expanded clones.

TRBV5-6,TRBJ2-7,-,once,CASSLVRAEEQYF,TGTGCCAGCAGCTTGGTCCGCGCTGAGGAGCAGTACTTC
TRBV6-5,TRBJ1-5,TRBD1,-,CASSYSGTANQPQHF,TGTGCCAGCAGTTACTCCGGGACAGCCAATCAGCCCCAGCATTTT
TRBV11-2,TRBJ2-1,-,-,CASSLQLVWPGNEQFF,TGTGCCAGCAGCCTCCAGCTTGTATGGCCGGGTAATGAGCAGTTCTTC
TRBV11-2,TRBJ2-7,-,-,CASSSLTALGEQYF,TGTGCCAGCAGCTCCCTCACAGCCTTGGGGGAGCAGTACTTC
TRBV5-6,TRBJ2-3,-,-,CASSLEDSRDTQYF,TGTGCCAGCAGCTTGGAGGACAGCCGAGATACGCAGTATTTT
TRBV19,TRBJ2-7,-,-,CASSIGSGAYEQYF,TGTGCCAGTAGTATTGGGTCGGGGGCCTACGAGCAGTACTTC
TRBV7-2,TRBJ2-2,-,-,CASSPGLRGGELFF,TGTGCCAGCAGTCCGGGACTCCGCGGCGGGGAGCTGTTTTTT
TRBV11-2,TRBJ2-7,TRBD2,-,CASSPGLAGVGEQYF,TGTGCCAGCAGCCCCGGACTAGCGGGAGTGGGTGAGCAGTACTTC
TRBV7-6,TRBJ2-7,TRBD2,-,CASSLGLAGGTYEQYF,TGTGCCAGCAGCTTGGGACTAGCGGGGGGCACCTACGAGCAGTACTTC
TRBV10-3,TRBJ2-7,TRBD1,-,CAIRPRGQSSYEQYF,TGTGCCATCAGGCCCCGGGGACAGAGCTCCTACGAGCAGTACTTC
TRBV10-3,TRBJ2-7,-,once,CAISESGSGRIEQYF,TGTGCCATCAGTGAGTCGGGGTCAGGACGGATCGAGCAGTACTTC
TRBV5-1,TRBJ2-2,TRBD2,-,CASSLDVAGEAGELFF,TGCGCCAGCAGCTTGGATGTTGCGGGAGAAGCTGGGGAGCTGTTTTTT
TRBV27,TRBJ2-7,-,-,CASSLSRGEYLHEQYF,TGTGCCAGCAGTTTATCGAGGGGAGAGTACTTACACGAGCAGTACTTC
TRBV19,TRBJ1-2,TRBD1,-,CATSPGGDGYTF,TGTGCCACCTCCCCAGGGGGAGATGGCTACACCTTC
TRBV7-9,TRBJ2-5,-,-,CASSPRLQETQYF,TGTGCCAGCAGCCCCAGGCTACAAGAGACCCAGTACTTC
TRBV7-6,TRBJ1-1,-,-,CASRPSGEGGMNTEAFF,TGTGCCAGCAGGCCCTCTGGGGAGGGTGGGATGAACACTGAAGCTTTCTTT
TRBV5-6,TRBJ2-7,TRBD1,-,CASSASGQGNYEQYF,TGTGCCAGCAGCGCCTCGGGACAGGGTAACTACGAGCAGTACTTC
TRBV28,TRBJ2-7,-,-,CASSFPGTLHEQYF,TGTGCCAGCAGTTTTCCCGGGACTCTCCACGAGCAGTACTTC
TRBV5-1,TRBJ2-7,TRBD1,-,CASSPTGVEQYF,TGCGCCAGCAGCCCGACAGGGGTCGAGCAGTACTTC
TRBV9,TRBJ1-1,-,-,CASSVDGGAATEAFF,TGTGCCAGCAGCGTAGACGGGGGCGCAGCCACTGAAGCTTTCTTT
TRBV6-5,TRBJ2-7,-,-,CASSYSIGEAEYEQYF,TGTGCCAGCAGTTACTCGATAGGAGAGGCAGAGTACGAGCAGTACTTC
TRBV30,TRBJ2-3,-,-,CAWSVTGTGTDTQYF,TGTGCCTGGAGTGTTACAGGGACTGGCACAGATACGCAGTATTTT
TRBV7-9,TRBJ2-3,-,once,CASSPEGGPWDTQYF,TGTGCCAGCAGCCCTGAGGGGGGCCCCTGGGATACGCAGTATTTT
TRBV11-2,TRBJ2-3,-,-,CASSLGPGRNTQYF,TGTGCCAGCAGCTTAGGGCCCGGGAGAAATACGCAGTATTTT
TRBV4-2,TRBJ2-7,TRBD2,-,CASSQAGGTYEQYF,TGTGCCAGCAGCCAAGCCGGGGGGACCTACGAGCAGTACTTC
TRBV7-8,TRBJ1-3,-,-,CASSSAYTGPTGNTIYF,TGTGCCAGCAGCTCAGCCTATACAGGCCCAACTGGAAACACCATATATTTT
TRBV6-5,TRBJ1-3,-,-,CASSYSITDSGNTIYF,TGTGCCAGCAGTTACTCGATAACTGACTCTGGAAACACCATATATTTT